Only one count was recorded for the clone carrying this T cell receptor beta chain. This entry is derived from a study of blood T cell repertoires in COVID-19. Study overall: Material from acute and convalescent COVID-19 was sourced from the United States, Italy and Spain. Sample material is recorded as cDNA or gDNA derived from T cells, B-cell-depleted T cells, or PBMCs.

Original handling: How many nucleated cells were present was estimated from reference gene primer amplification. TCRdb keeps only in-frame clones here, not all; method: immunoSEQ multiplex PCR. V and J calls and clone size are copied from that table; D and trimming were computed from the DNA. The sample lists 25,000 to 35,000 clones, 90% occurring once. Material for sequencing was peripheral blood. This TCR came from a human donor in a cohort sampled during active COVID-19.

The CDR3, as DNA: TGTGCCAGTAGTTCACAGGGGGCCGCAACTAATGAAAAACTGTTTTTT. Translation: CASSSQGAATNEKLFF. V gene TRBV19 combines with J gene TRBJ1-4; 9 bases fit TRBD1. The CDR3 loop spans 16 amino acids. Germline trimming cut 5 bases from V and 0 bases from J; bases unmatched to any gene: 4. From germline, CDR1 is LNHDA and CDR2 SQIVND (reference sequence).